This TCR beta chain was identified in a study of T cell responses to AZD1222 COVID-19 vaccine. Assay: immunoSEQ multiplex PCR; the TCRdb copy retains only in-frame clones and omits some. The table has 95,000 or so clones, about 89% seen once. The V and J ends lost 1 base and 11 bases respectively, with 9 bases between them. The CDR3 loop spans 11 amino acids. Germline CDR1 reads SEHNR; CDR2 reads FQNEAQ (reference sequence). This TCR was sampled from an adult in good health. The V call is TRBV7-9, the J call TRBJ2-7; D is ambiguous. Sequences were derived from peripheral blood, sampled on day 0 of AZD1222 vaccination. Written as DNA, the CDR3 is TGTGCCAGCAGCTTAGAGGGCCCAGAGTACTTC. As protein: CASSLEGPEYF.